This TCR beta chain was identified during a study of blood T cell repertoires in COVID-19. As for the study in general: Samples of COVID-19 (acute and convalescent) were obtained from the United States, Italy and Spain. The cDNA or gDNA used as material had been derived from T cells, B-cell-depleted T cells, or PBMCs.

As originally analysed: Estimation of nucleated cell counts was performed using reference gene primer amplification. TCRdb's table, derived via immunoSEQ multiplex PCR, lists solely in-frame clones and lacks some. Clonal size and the V and J genes are those of that table, whereas D and trimming came from the DNA. This sample has roughly 33,000 clones, with around 80% found just once. Material: peripheral blood. This TCR was sampled from a woman in her sixties or seventies with acute or convalescent COVID-19.

The CDR3 DNA reads TGCGCCAGCAGCCCGGGACAGGAAGGGGAGCAGTACTTC. Translation gives CASSPGQEGEQYF. The J gene is TRBJ2-7, the V gene TRBV5-1; 8 nucleotides align to TRBD1. The CDR3 runs to 13 residues. The V and J ends lost 4 bases and 7 bases, in that order; junction bases with no gene match: 7. Germline loops: CDR1 SGHRS, CDR2 YFSETQ.